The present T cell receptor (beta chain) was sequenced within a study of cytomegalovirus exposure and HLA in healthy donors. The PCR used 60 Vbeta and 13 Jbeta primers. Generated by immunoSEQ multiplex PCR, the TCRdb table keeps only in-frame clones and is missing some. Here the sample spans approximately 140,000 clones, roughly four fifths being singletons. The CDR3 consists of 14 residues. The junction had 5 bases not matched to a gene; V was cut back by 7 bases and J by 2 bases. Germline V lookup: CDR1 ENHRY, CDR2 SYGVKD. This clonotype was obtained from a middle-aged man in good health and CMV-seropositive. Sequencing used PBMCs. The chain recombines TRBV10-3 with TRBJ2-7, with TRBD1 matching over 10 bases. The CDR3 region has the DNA TGTGCCATCACCCGGGACAGGGGAGCCTACGAGCAGTACTTC. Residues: CAITRDRGAYEQYF.